This T cell receptor beta chain was captured by sequencing in a study of shared clonotypes between healthy human individuals. The study, taken as a whole, reports: Memory subsets generally showed smaller estimated richness than naive subsets did. Lower generation probabilities were found for non-shared clonotypes than for those shared by all four donors. Clonotypes that were shared across a handful of donors made up around 4.6% of naive CD4 clonotypes. Blood was the only sampled material, and tissue repertoires likely differ.

This CDR3 spans 14 amino acids. Trimming took 6 bases from V and 7 from J, leaving 15 bases between them. CDR1 and CDR2 from the germline V gene are MGHRA and YSYEKL. On this clone itself: Its antigen is undetermined.

Clones were sequenced by immunoSEQ multiplex PCR, and TCRdb holds only the in-frame ones, with some missing. Counted here are 2 million to 2.5 million clones, roughly 95% occurring once; the ten biggest clones make up roughly 0.13%. The chain is built from TRBV4-1 and TRBJ1-4; no definite D call. This TCR was recovered from a man younger than 35 in good health. The specimen was naive CD4+ T cells sorted from blood. Subset noted: CD45RA+ positively selected. CDR3 DNA: TGCGCCAGCAGGGAGTTCGTCGGTACTGAAAAACTGTTTTTT. Protein: CASREFVGTEKLFF.